This entry lists 12 T cell receptor beta chains sequenced from one sample in a study of beta chain features in type 1 diabetes (dated by TCRdb to between 2018 and 2020). Library generation was performed with the immunoSEQ multiplex PCR assay. All of the isolated RNA was reverse transcribed with the High Capacity cDNA Reverse Transcription Kit, so expressed TCRB transcripts were sequenced. The immuneACCESS repertoire file appears here via TCRdb, limited to in-frame rearrangements. These files lack a portion of the clones; in checked studies, under half of the deficit traces to unresolved V genes, and the cause of the others is not known. For this sample the table gives under 900,000 clones, of which roughly a sixth were detected only once. The ten largest make up around 0.02% of the sample. The material sequenced was naive CD4+ T cells from blood. The sample's cell subset or site label is to be understood as: true naive CD4+ T cells. The source is a woman younger than 35 in good health.

J is TRBJ2-7 and V is TRBV6-1, with D maybe TRBD2 (6 bases). Germline CDR1 reads MNHNS; CDR2 reads SASEGT. V was trimmed by 4 bases and J by 2 bases, leaving 9 bases between them. The CDR3 contains 13 residues. CDR3 sequence reads: CASSAGLPYEQYF. The DNA of the CDR3 is TGTGCCAGCAGTGCGGGACTCCCCTACGAGCAGTACTTC.

The rearrangement uses TRBV5-6 and TRBJ2-3; TRBD1 aligns across 8 bases. The CDR3 runs 17 residues. Per germline, CDR1 SGHDT and CDR2 YYEEEE. The V and J ends lost 1 base and 0 bases, in that order; junction bases with no gene match: 7. The CDR3 DNA follows: TGTGCCAGCAGCTTGCTGGACAGGGACCCTAGCACAGATACGCAGTATTTT. Its translation: CASSLLDRDPSTDTQYF.

This clone was detected a few times. The gene calls are TRBV6-5 and TRBJ2-5; either TRBD1 or TRBD2 may fit D (5 bases each). The germline V gene encodes CDR1 MNHEY and CDR2 SVGAGI. The germline V and J ends were trimmed by 6 bases and 5 bases, with 10 bases remaining between them. The CDR3 extends over 12 amino acids. Here the CDR3 DNA reads TGTGCCAGCAGCCAACGGGACGAGACCCAGTACTTC. Translated, it gives CASSQRDETQYF.

The rearrangement links TRBV10-3 to TRBJ1-4; 7 positions match TRBD1. Germline V gene data show CDR1 as ENHRY and CDR2 as SYGVKD. The ends lost 8 bases at V and 8 bases at J; junction bases unmatched: 5. The CDR3 loop spans 12 amino acids. CDR3 nucleotide sequence: TGTGCCATCGCGGCAGGGGGGGAAAAACTGTTTTTT. It translates to CAIAAGGEKLFF.

This clone was seen a few times. This sequence joins TRBV18 and TRBJ2-5, with TRBD1 matching over 7 bases. V dropped 4 bases and J dropped 5; count of bases not matched to a gene: 13. The CDR3 contains 16 residues. Germline V gene lookup returns CDR1 KGHSH and CDR2 LQKENI. CDR3 DNA: TGTGCCAGCTCACAGGGGACAGTAATCGCTGGGGAGACCCAGTACTTC. It is translated as CASSQGTVIAGETQYF.

This clone was picked up a small number of times. J is TRBJ1-5 and V is TRBV2; possibly TRBD1 for D (5 bases). Trimming shortened V by 4 bases and J by 6 bases, and 7 bases separated the two germline ends. Germline loops: CDR1 SNHLY, CDR2 FYNNEI. The CDR3 has 12 amino acids. The CDR3 nucleotides are TGTGCCAGCAGTGGAAGGGGTCAGCCCCAGCATTTT. This translates into CASSGRGQPQHF.

This clone was counted between two and nine times. Written as DNA, the CDR3 is TGTGCCAGCAGCTTATCCCTTCGTACCGGGGAGCTGTTTTTT. It yields the protein CASSLSLRTGELFF. The genes are TRBV7-2 and TRBJ2-2; D is undetermined. Trimming cost V 2 bases and J 5 bases, with 9 bases left between them. CDR1 is SGHTA, CDR2 FQGNSA, per germline. This CDR3 has 14 amino acids.

V usage is TRBV5-1 and J usage is TRBJ2-1, with 8 nucleotides matching TRBD2. CDR3 length: 15 amino acids. Germline V CDR1 and CDR2: SGHRS, YFSETQ. Unmatched junction bases numbered 8, after V lost 5 bases and J lost 4 bases. CDR3 nucleotide sequence: TGCGCCAGCAGACATAGCGGGGAGCCGTACAATGAGCAGTTCTTC. This translates into CASRHSGEPYNEQFF.

The rearrangement links TRBV5-1 to TRBJ1-5; no firm D call. This CDR3 has 13 residues. The V and J ends lost 3 bases and 5 bases respectively, with 9 bases between them. CDR1 is SGHRS, CDR2 YFSETQ, per germline. In nucleotides, the CDR3 is TGCGCCAGCAGCTCGTGGATTGATCAGCCCCAGCATTTT. Translating it yields CASSSWIDQPQHF.

About this clone itself: An end of the junction does not agree with germline; a read error may underlie this. CDR3 protein: CASTLGRLRQETQYF. Here the CDR3 DNA reads TGCGCCAGCACCTTGGGACGGCTGAGGCAAGAGACCCAGTACTTC. This chain links TRBV5-1 with TRBJ2-5, with D perhaps assigned TRBD1 or TRBD2 (5 bases each). The CDR3 extends over 15 amino acids. Germline CDR1 SGHRS, CDR2 YFSETQ. Full variable domain (remainder filled in from reference TRBV5-1 and TRBJ2-5): KAGVTQTPRYLIKTRGQQVTLSCSPISGHRSVSWYQQTPGQGLQFLFEYFSETQRNKGNFPGRFSGRQFSNSRSEMNVSTLELGDSALYLCASTLGRLRQETQYFGPGTRLLVL.

This clone was counted a few times. This chain's CDR3 is CASSGTSGSVGYEQYF. CDR3 nucleotides: TGTGCCAGTAGCGGGACTAGCGGGAGTGTTGGCTACGAGCAGTACTTC. The rearrangement joins TRBV19 to TRBJ2-7, with 14 positions matching TRBD2. V shed 6 bases, J shed 3 bases, and the junction held 7 bases outside the gene matches. Germline CDR1 reads LNHDA; CDR2 reads SQIVND (reference sequence). The CDR3 contains 16 residues.

This CDR3 reads CASSQVLVGDRVGEQYF. CDR3 bases: TGTGCCAGCAGCCAAGTCTTAGTCGGTGACAGGGTAGGCGAGCAGTACTTC. The genes are TRBV4-2 and TRBJ2-7; 7 bases fit TRBD1. Germline CDR1 is LGHNA and CDR2 is YNFKEQ. V shed 1 base and J 6 bases; nucleotides not matched to a gene: 15. The CDR3 has 17 residues.